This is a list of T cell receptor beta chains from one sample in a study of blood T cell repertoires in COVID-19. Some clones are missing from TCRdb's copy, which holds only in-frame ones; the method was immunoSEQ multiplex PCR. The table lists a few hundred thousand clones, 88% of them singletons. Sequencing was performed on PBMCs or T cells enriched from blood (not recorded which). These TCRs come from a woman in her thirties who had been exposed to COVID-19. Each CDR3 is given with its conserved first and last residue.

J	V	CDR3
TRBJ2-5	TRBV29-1	CSVRGDRQETQYF
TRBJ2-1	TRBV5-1	CASSLGQGPYNEQFF
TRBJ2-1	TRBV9	CASSVEWAPDNEQFF
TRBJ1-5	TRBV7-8	CASSLVGQGGSSNQPQHF
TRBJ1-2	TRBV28	CASRGSYGYTF
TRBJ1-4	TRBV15	CATSTLLSATNEKLFF
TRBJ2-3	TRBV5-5	CASSPWASGSTDTQYF
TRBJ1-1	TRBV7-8	CASSSRQSTEAFF
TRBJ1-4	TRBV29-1	CSVEDSATNEKLFF
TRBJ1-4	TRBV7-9	CASSLGGSPNEKLFF
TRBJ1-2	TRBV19	CASKKGDRDYGYTF
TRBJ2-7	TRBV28	CASSPRGGVSYEQYF
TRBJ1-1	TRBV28	CASSSWGANTEAFF
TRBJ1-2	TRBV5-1	CASSLGDGIYGYTF
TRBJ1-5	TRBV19	CASTGVGGAQPQHF
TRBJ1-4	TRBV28	CASSFGGTREKLFF
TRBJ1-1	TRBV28	CASSLMREGDTEAFF
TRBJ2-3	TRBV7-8	CASRDNRDSFTDTQYF
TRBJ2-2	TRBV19	CASSIGRNTGELFF
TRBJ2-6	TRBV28	CASSRTFNGAGANVLTF
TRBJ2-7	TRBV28	CASRPGLAGWSSYEQYF
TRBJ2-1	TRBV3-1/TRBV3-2	CASKGLAGEAEQFF
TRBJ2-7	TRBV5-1	CASSLAEAGPFSYEQYF
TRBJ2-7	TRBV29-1	CSVEESTGVGYEQYF
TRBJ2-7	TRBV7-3	CASSSGTSGSAQYF
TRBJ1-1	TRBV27	CASSPDEGQGNAEAFF
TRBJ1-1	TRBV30	CACRTGGSHAFF
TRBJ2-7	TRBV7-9	CASSLAGGGVTGSYEQYF
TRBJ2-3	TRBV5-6	CASMTSGTDTQYF
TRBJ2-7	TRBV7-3	CASSLGGSVNEQYF
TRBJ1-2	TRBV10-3	CAITQRGYGYTF
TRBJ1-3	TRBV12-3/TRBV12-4	CASSFLSGNTIYF
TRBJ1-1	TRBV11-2	CASSWTGGLNTEAFF
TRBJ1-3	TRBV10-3	CAIRTSSGNTIYF
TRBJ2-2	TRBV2	CASSGPGTSTFNTGELFF
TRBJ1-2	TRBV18	CASSPGQERDGYTF
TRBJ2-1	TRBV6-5	CATQGLAGSGQFF
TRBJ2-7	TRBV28	CASSSSAGGEQYF
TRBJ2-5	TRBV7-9	CASSLVGAPQETQYF
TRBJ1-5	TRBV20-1	CSAPSNQPQHF
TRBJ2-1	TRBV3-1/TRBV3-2	CASSRLGGRADEQFF
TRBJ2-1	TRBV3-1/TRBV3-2	CASSVGVPIHSDNEQFF
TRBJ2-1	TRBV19	CASSSRGQGAYNEQFF
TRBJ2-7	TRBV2	CASGWIVRETQYTSYEQYF
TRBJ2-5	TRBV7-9	CASSVSGQGAQYF
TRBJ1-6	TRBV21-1	CARKTGARNSPLHF
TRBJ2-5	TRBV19	CASSTSGMETQYF
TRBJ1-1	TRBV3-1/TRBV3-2	CASSQDRKKPGMNTEAFF
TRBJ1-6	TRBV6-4	CASSPGTDNSPLHF
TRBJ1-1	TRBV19	CASSILLPDTEAFF
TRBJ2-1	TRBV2	CASSETSGNEQFF
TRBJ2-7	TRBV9	CASSVATGSYEQYF